The rows below give T cell receptor beta chains drawn from one sample of a study of shared clonotypes between healthy human individuals. Only in-frame clones appear in the TCRdb table, and some are missing; sequencing was by immunoSEQ multiplex PCR. The sample contains nearly 1,000,000 clones, 76% of which appear only once. The sequenced sample was memory CD4+ T cells sorted from blood. Receptors were obtained from a man aged 18 to 35 in good health. The CDR3 runs from the conserved cysteine through the conserved F or W. The D gene is left open where the match is weak. Expanded clones get a size class; other rows say once, few or many, or leave the size out.

j_gene	len	v_gene	d_gene	abundance	CDR3nt	CDR3aa
TRBJ2-6	14	TRBV5-1	-	-	TGCGCCAGCAGCCCGAGCTCTGGGGCCAACGTCCTGACTTTC	CASSPSSGANVLTF
TRBJ2-1	16	TRBV5-4	TRBD2	-	TGTGCCAGCAGCTTGAGACTAGCGGGAGGGCCGAGTGAGCAGTTCTTC	CASSLRLAGGPSEQFF
TRBJ1-1	16	TRBV15	-	-	TGTGCCACCAGCAGAGATCTCGGCCGGGGGAACACTGAAGCTTTCTTT	CATSRDLGRGNTEAFF
TRBJ2-7	20	TRBV12-2	-	few	TGTGCAAGTCGCTTAGCGAAGGGTGGTGTTTCGGCTGAACACACCTACGAGCAGTACTTC	CASRLAKGGVSAEHTYEQYF
TRBJ2-1	15	TRBV9	TRBD2	-	TGTGCCAGCAGCACCGCGGGCGGGAGTTTTAATGAGCAGTTCTTC	CASSTAGGSFNEQFF
TRBJ1-1	14	TRBV7-9	-	few	TGTGCCAGCAGCTTAGTTTTCGGCAACACTGAAGCTTTCTTT	CASSLVFGNTEAFF
TRBJ1-1	16	TRBV27	-	-	TGTGCCAGCAGTTCGATTTGGGGGGCTGTAAGCACTGAAGCTTTCTTT	CASSSIWGAVSTEAFF
TRBJ2-7	13	TRBV30	-	-	TGTGCCTGGAGCCGGGACGGAAACTACGAGCAGTACTTC	CAWSRDGNYEQYF
TRBJ1-2	14	TRBV6-1	-	-	TGTGCCAGCAGTGAAGGCAAGGGGAAGGGTGGCTACACCTTC	CASSEGKGKGGYTF
TRBJ2-7	13	TRBV6-6	TRBD1	-	TGTGCCAGCACTACAGGGGCCACCTACGAGCAGTACTTC	CASTTGATYEQYF
TRBJ2-7	14	TRBV2	TRBD1	many	TGTGCCAGCGGACAGGGCTACCTCTCCTACGAGCAGTACTTC	CASGQGYLSYEQYF
TRBJ2-3	18	TRBV6-1	-	few	TGTGCCAGCAGTGAATTTGTCCCCGGAACGGCTAGCACAGATACGCAGTATTTT	CASSEFVPGTASTDTQYF
TRBJ1-1	13	TRBV10-3	-	-	TGTGCCATAGCCGACCGCGAAGGATCTGAAGCTTTCTTT	CAIADREGSEAFF
TRBJ1-4	12	TRBV28	-	-	TGTGCCAGCAGTTTAGGGGGGGAAAAACTGTTTTTT	CASSLGGEKLFF
TRBJ1-2	16	TRBV7-9	-	-	TGTGCCAGCAGCTTCCGAAGTATCACGAAAAACTATGGCTACACCTTC	CASSFRSITKNYGYTF
TRBJ2-1	16	TRBV27	-	-	TGTGCCAGCACCCCCCTCCGGGGGAACTCCTACAATGAGCAGTTCTTC	CASTPLRGNSYNEQFF
TRBJ2-5	13	TRBV10-3	-	-	TGTGCCATCAGTGCCCCCCAGGGCGAGACCCAGTACTTC	CAISAPQGETQYF
TRBJ2-5	14	TRBV7-9	TRBD2	once	TGTGCCAGCAACCCAGCGGGGGCGGGGGAGACCCAGTACTTC	CASNPAGAGETQYF
TRBJ2-3	14	TRBV28	-	-	TGTGCCAGCAGTCTTGGACAGACGACAGATACGCAGTATTTT	CASSLGQTTDTQYF
TRBJ2-1	15	TRBV2	-	-	TGTGCCAGCAGTGATCTTATTATGGGCGGCAATGAGCAGTTCTTC	CASSDLIMGGNEQFF
TRBJ2-1	16	TRBV27	-	-	TGTGCCAGCAGTTTATCTCGACTAGTACAAAGCAATGAGCAGTTCTTC	CASSLSRLVQSNEQFF
TRBJ1-1	14	TRBV5-4	-	-	TGTGCCAGCGCCTTTGGCGGACCTAACACTGAAGCTTTCTTT	CASAFGGPNTEAFF
TRBJ2-7	16	TRBV7-8	TRBD2	-	TGTGCCAGCAGCTTCGGACTAGCGGGAGTAGGTTACGAGCAGTACTTC	CASSFGLAGVGYEQYF
TRBJ1-3	14	TRBV6-6	-	-	TGTGCCAGCAGTTATGGGAGCTCTGGAAACACCATATATTTT	CASSYGSSGNTIYF
TRBJ2-2	13	TRBV27	-	few	TGTGCCAGCAGTTCAGGGCACACCGGGGAGCTGTTTTTT	CASSSGHTGELFF
TRBJ2-5	15	TRBV7-2	-	-	TGTGCCAGCAGTCAAAGTCAGCGGAAGAGGGAGACCCAGTACTTC	CASSQSQRKRETQYF
TRBJ2-7	16	TRBV7-8	TRBD1	-	TGTGCCAGCAGCGTAGAACCCGGGACAGCCAAAGGGGAGCAGTACTTC	CASSVEPGTAKGEQYF
TRBJ1-1	13	TRBV12-5	-	-	TGTGCTAGTGGTCCCGGGGGGGCTACTGAAGCTTTCTTT	CASGPGGATEAFF
TRBJ2-2	17	TRBV5-1	-	-	TGCGCCAGCAGCTTGGAGGCGGAGGGACCGAACACCGGGGAGCTGTTTTTT	CASSLEAEGPNTGELFF
TRBJ2-4	15	TRBV6-5	-	-	TGTGCCAGCAGTTCAGGACAGCTAGCCAAAAACATTCAGTACTTC	CASSSGQLAKNIQYF
TRBJ2-7	13	TRBV5-4	-	-	TGTGCCAGCAGCTTGGACGGTTCCTACGAGCAGTACTTC	CASSLDGSYEQYF
TRBJ2-1	14	TRBV27	TRBD2	many	TGTGCCAGCAGTTTATACGGGGGGTACAATGAGCAGTTCTTC	CASSLYGGYNEQFF
TRBJ2-5	16	TRBV7-9	TRBD2	-	TGTGCCAGCAGCCCAGGGACTAGCGGGGGGAAAGAGACCCAGTACTTC	CASSPGTSGGKETQYF
TRBJ1-1	15	TRBV28	TRBD1	-	TGTGCCAGCAGTTTAACGGACAGGGAGGGCACTGAAGCTTTCTTT	CASSLTDREGTEAFF
TRBJ1-6	17	TRBV2	-	-	TGTGCCAGCAGGGACTGGGGCGGAGGCTCCTATAATTCACCCCTCCACTTT	CASRDWGGGSYNSPLHF
TRBJ1-5	15	TRBV19	-	-	TGTGCTACGTCGCGGGGGCTTTATAGCAATCAGCCCCAGCATTTT	CATSRGLYSNQPQHF
TRBJ1-5	15	TRBV28	-	-	TGTGCCAGCAGTTTAGGGTCCAGGGTGGATCAGCCCCAGCATTTT	CASSLGSRVDQPQHF
TRBJ1-5	12	TRBV7-1	-	-	TGTGCCAGCAGCTCGGCCTCCGGGACCCAGCATTTT	CASSSASGTQHF
TRBJ1-1	14	TRBV6-6	-	-	TGTGCCAGCAGTTACCCCGGCAAGGACACTGAAGCTTTCTTT	CASSYPGKDTEAFF
TRBJ1-3	16	TRBV13	-	-	TGTGCCAGCAGCTCAGAAGTGGGGGGCTCTGGAAACACCATATATTTT	CASSSEVGGSGNTIYF
TRBJ1-1	15	TRBV29-1	TRBD1	-	TGCAGCGCGATGTTTGGGACAGGGGTTGAGAAGCAAGCTTTCTTT	CSAMFGTGVEKQAFF
TRBJ2-7	16	TRBV6-6	TRBD1	-	TGTGCCAGCACCCCCAGGGGGCAGGGTTATTCCTACGAGCAGTACTTC	CASTPRGQGYSYEQYF
TRBJ1-2	15	TRBV2	TRBD1	-	TGTGCCAGGAGCTCGGGCAGGGGGCATGACTATGGCTACACCTTC	CARSSGRGHDYGYTF
TRBJ1-4	13	TRBV19	-	-	TGTGCCAGTAACCAGGGACTAAATGAAAAACTGTTTTTT	CASNQGLNEKLFF
TRBJ1-1	14	TRBV7-9	-	-	TGTGCCAGCAGCTTAGACAGGGCGGTCACTGAAGCTTTCTTT	CASSLDRAVTEAFF
TRBJ1-5	11	TRBV12-5	-	-	TGTGCTAGTGGTTTGGTGCAGCCCCAGCATTTT	CASGLVQPQHF
TRBJ2-2	15	TRBV7-2	TRBD2	-	TGTGCCAGCAGACCTAGCGGGGGGTTGACCGGGGAGCTGTTTTTT	CASRPSGGLTGELFF
TRBJ1-1	14	TRBV19	-	-	TGTGCCAGTATAAGGGGCTCGTCGGACACTGAAGCTTTCTTT	CASIRGSSDTEAFF
TRBJ1-1	14	TRBV10-1	TRBD1	few	TGCGCCAGCAGTGAGTCCGACAGGGACACTGAAGCTTTCTTT	CASSESDRDTEAFF
TRBJ2-7	14	TRBV7-2	TRBD1	-	TGTGCCAGCAGCTTAGCTTTACAGGGGTACGAGCAGTACTTC	CASSLALQGYEQYF
TRBJ2-5	15	TRBV4-1	TRBD1	-	TGCGCCAGCAGCCCCCGGGACAGGGGGCAAGAGACCCAGTACTTC	CASSPRDRGQETQYF
TRBJ1-5	15	TRBV30	TRBD1	-	TGTGCCTGGGATCCCAAACAGGGGGCAGGTCAGCCCCAGCATTTT	CAWDPKQGAGQPQHF
TRBJ1-3	17	TRBV10-3	-	-	TGTGCCATCAGTGACGGCCTTCAGGGCGGTAATGGAAACACCATATATTTT	CAISDGLQGGNGNTIYF
TRBJ2-3	11	TRBV5-6	-	few	TGTGCCAGCAGCCGAGGGGATACGCAGTATTTT	CASSRGDTQYF
TRBJ1-6	13	TRBV28	-	-	TGTGCCACCCCCAAAGCTTATAATTCACCCCTCCACTTT	CATPKAYNSPLHF
TRBJ1-5	15	TRBV6-5	-	-	TGTGCCAGCAGGCCCGACGGATATAGCAATCAGCCCCAGCATTTT	CASRPDGYSNQPQHF
TRBJ2-7	12	TRBV6-6	TRBD2	few	TGTGCCAGCAGCCGGGGGGCCTACGAGCAGTACTTC	CASSRGAYEQYF
TRBJ2-5	16	TRBV28	-	-	TGTGCCAGCAGTACCCCCGGGACTGGTAACCAAGAGACCCAGTACTTC	CASSTPGTGNQETQYF
TRBJ1-1	12	TRBV30	-	-	TGTGCCTGCCCTACTATGGGGCCTGAAGCTTTCTTT	CACPTMGPEAFF
TRBJ1-2	13	TRBV25-1	-	-	TGTGCCAGCAGTGATGAGGCAGGACTGGGCTACACCTTC	CASSDEAGLGYTF